These 20 T cell receptor beta chains came from one sample sequenced in a study of control samples from healthy donors and cancer patients. Clones were read by immunoSEQ multiplex PCR, and TCRdb kept only the in-frame ones, dropping some. The repertoire includes about 48,000 clones, 93% of them detected once, and about 25% sits in the top ten. The sequenced sample consisted of PBMCs. The receptors here all came from a woman in her forties or fifties with head and neck cancer.

The chain couples TRBV29-1 to TRBJ2-7, with a possible D match to TRBD1 (6 bases). The CDR3 is 14 residues long. V lost 5 bases to trimming and J lost 2 bases, with 16 bases between them. Looked up from germline, CDR1 is SQVTM and CDR2 is ANQGSEA. CDR3 sequence (DNA): TGCAGCGTTAGGGAACAGGGCCAAGCCTACGAGCAGTACTTC. Its protein is CSVREQGQAYEQYF.

J is TRBJ2-1 and V is TRBV7-8; 8 nucleotides line up with TRBD2. The CDR3 length is 16 residues. With 0 bases clipped from V and 3 bases from J, the junction kept 4 bases outside the gene matches. Germline V gene sequence: CDR1 SGHVS, CDR2 FQNEAQ. CDR3 sequence: CASSLARGARYNEQFF. The DNA of the CDR3 is TGTGCCAGCAGCTTAGCGCGGGGGGCGCGCTACAATGAGCAGTTCTTC.

J is TRBJ1-5 and V is TRBV28; D uncertain. Germline values: CDR1 MDHEN, CDR2 SYDVKM. Trimming pared 1 base from V and 5 bases from J, leaving 12 bases between. CDR3 length: 15 amino acids. CDR3 in DNA: TGTGCCAGCAGTTTATTGGAGGCAGTCCATCAGCCCCAGCATTTT. Amino acids: CASSLLEAVHQPQHF.

As concerns this clone: The junction departs from germline at one end; a sequencing error may be responsible. CDR3 bases: TGCGCTAGCAGGGAGGGACTAGCGGGGGTCAATGAGCAGTTCTTC. It translates to CASREGLAGVNEQFF. V and J are TRBV5-1 and TRBJ2-1, with 14 bases aligning to TRBD2. CDR3 length equals 15 residues. Germline V lookup: CDR1 SGHRS, CDR2 YFSETQ.

This rearrangement joins TRBV5-1 to TRBJ1-4; D unresolved. With 3 bases removed from V and 5 bases from J, the gap between germline ends came to 11 bases. CDR1 and CDR2 from the germline V gene are SGHRS and YFSETQ. This CDR3 has 14 residues. CDR3 in amino acids: CASSSGYQNEKLFF. CDR3 nucleotides: TGCGCCAGCAGCTCCGGCTACCAGAATGAAAAACTGTTTTTT.

The chain joins TRBV18 to TRBJ1-2; 8 nucleotides align to TRBD1. Germline V gene lookup returns CDR1 KGHSH and CDR2 LQKENI. This CDR3 region has 18 residues. V shed 3 bases, J shed 4 bases, and the junction held 16 bases outside the gene matches. The CDR3 sequence is CASSPGQGSDPLPYGYTF. The CDR3 nucleotides are TGTGCCAGCTCACCCGGACAGGGCTCCGACCCCCTCCCCTATGGCTACACCTTC.

The chain is built from TRBV21-1 and TRBJ1-1; TRBD1 is the table's D call and was not checked against the DNA. TRBV21-1 is flagged as a pseudogene. The CDR3 extends over 12 amino acids. In nucleotides, the CDR3 is TGTGCCAGCAGCAATCCCCCAGGCTCGGCTTTCTTT. It specifies CASSNPPGSAFF.

The chain combines TRBV6-5 with TRBJ2-2, with 8 nucleotides matching TRBD1. This CDR3 has 16 residues. The V gene's germline CDR1 is MNHEY and CDR2 SVGAGI. The ends lost 6 bases at V and 3 bases at J; junction bases unmatched: 9. The CDR3 DNA sequence: TGTGCCAGCAGCTACAGGGGGGCGTTGGACACCGGGGAGCTGTTTTTT. This gives the protein CASSYRGALDTGELFF.

This rearrangement joins TRBV3-1 (or the pseudogene TRBV3-2) to TRBJ1-4; perhaps TRBD1 as D (6 bases). Germline CDR1 LGHDT, CDR2 YNNKEL (reference sequence). Trimming stripped 3 bases from V and 7 bases from J, with 18 bases between. The CDR3 length is 16 residues. The CDR3 DNA reads TGTGCCAGCAGCCACAGGCTACAGGGACCGGTTGAAAAACTGTTTTTT. It translates to CASSHRLQGPVEKLFF.

The chain joins TRBV19 to TRBJ2-3; 7 bases match TRBD1. CDR1 and CDR2 (germline): LNHDA, SQIVND (reference sequence). V shed 3 bases and J 2 bases; nucleotides not matched to a gene: 2. The CDR3 contains 14 residues. CDR3 sequence: CASSIGQVTDTQYF. CDR3 coding DNA: TGTGCCAGTAGTATCGGACAGGTCACAGATACGCAGTATTTT.

This chain joins TRBV19 and TRBJ2-7; tentatively, D is TRBD2 (5 bases). The germline V and J ends were trimmed by 3 bases and 9 bases, with 21 bases remaining between them. Germline loops: CDR1 LNHDA, CDR2 SQIVND (reference sequence). The CDR3 spans 15 residues. The CDR3, as DNA: TGTGCCAGTAGTATGGAGCGGCCTCCACCTACGAGGCAGTACTTC. Protein product: CASSMERPPPTRQYF.

This clone was seen a single time. The chain has TRBV29-1 and TRBJ2-1; TRBD1 aligns across 9 bases. The CDR3 is made up of 15 amino acids. Germline V lookup: CDR1 SQVTM, CDR2 ANQGSEA. The trim removed 7 bases at V and 6 bases at J, leaving 13 bases unmatched. In nucleotides, the CDR3 is TGCAGCGCCCCAACAGGGGGCGGCGGAAGCAATGAGCAGTTCTTC. Its translation is CSAPTGGGGSNEQFF.

The rearrangement uses TRBV10-3 and TRBJ1-1; 10 bases map to TRBD1. This CDR3 comprises 16 residues. J lost 1 base, V lost 10 bases, and 12 bases had no gene match. Germline V gives CDR1 ENHRY, CDR2 SYGVKD. In DNA form, the CDR3 reads TGTGCCACCAGCGGGGACAGGGGAGGGGAGAACACTGAAGCTTTCTTT. Residues: CATSGDRGGENTEAFF.

The chain is built from TRBV6-1 and TRBJ1-4; weak D call: TRBD1 (5 bases). Germline loops: CDR1 MNHNS, CDR2 SASEGT. This CDR3 is built from 15 residues. With 1 base removed from V and 0 bases from J, the gap between germline ends came to 6 bases. CDR3 in amino acids: CASSEGGATNEKLFF. The CDR3 DNA is TGTGCCAGCAGTGAAGGAGGGGCAACTAATGAAAAACTGTTTTTT.

The V and J genes are TRBV27 and TRBJ2-7; D gene ambiguous. V lost 2 bases to trimming and J lost 2 bases, with 7 bases between them. This CDR3 has 13 amino acids. Per germline, CDR1 MNHEY and CDR2 SMNVEV (reference sequence). The CDR3 sequence is CASSLRGPYEQYF. Written as DNA, the CDR3 is TGTGCCAGCAGTTTAAGAGGCCCCTACGAGCAGTACTTC.

V and J are TRBV30 and TRBJ1-1, with TRBD1 as a possible D gene (5 bases). This CDR3 comprises 11 residues. Germline V gene sequence: CDR1 GTSNPN, CDR2 SVGIG (reference sequence). Trimming removed 5 bases at V and 8 bases at J, with 12 bases between. The DNA for the CDR3 is TGTGCCTGGCTATGGGGACGCGAAGCTTTCTTT. As protein: CAWLWGREAFF.

The rearrangement uses TRBV27 and TRBJ2-7; tentative D call: TRBD2 (6 bases). The germline V and J ends were trimmed by 5 bases and 2 bases, with 13 bases remaining between them. Germline lookup yields CDR1 MNHEY and CDR2 SMNVEV (reference sequence). The CDR3 is 14 amino acids. This CDR3 is CASSASGVPYEQYF. The CDR3 DNA reads TGTGCCAGCAGTGCCTCGGGAGTCCCCTACGAGCAGTACTTC.

This CDR3 reads CASSQEGSSGTYEQYF. As DNA, the CDR3 is TGTGCCAGCAGCCAAGAAGGGAGTAGCGGGACCTACGAGCAGTACTTC. The chain is built from TRBV4-2 and TRBJ2-7; the match to TRBD2 covers 8 bases. In germline, CDR1 is LGHNA, CDR2 YNFKEQ. The J segment lost 2 bases and the V segment lost 0 bases, leaving 6 bases of the junction unmatched. The CDR3 length is 16 residues.

This chain connects TRBV6-4 to TRBJ2-6, with 9 bases that match TRBD1. Per germline, CDR1 MRHNA and CDR2 SNTAGT. Trimming removed 5 bases from V and 3 bases from J; junction bases left unmatched: 5. The CDR3 contains 16 residues. CDR3 region: CASSTGQGGGANVLTF. The CDR3, as DNA: TGTGCCAGCAGTACGGGACAGGGAGGTGGGGCCAACGTCCTGACTTTC.

The rearrangement joins TRBV5-6 to TRBJ2-7; 9 bases are shared with TRBD1. This CDR3 comprises 17 residues. Germline CDR1 is SGHDT and CDR2 is YYEEEE. V shed 4 bases and J 3 bases; nucleotides not matched to a gene: 14. DNA of the CDR3: TGTGCCAGCAGCGGATGGACAGGGGTAAGCAGAAGCTACGAGCAGTACTTC. It translates to CASSGWTGVSRSYEQYF.